Below, 26 T cell receptor beta chains from the same sample are listed, as sequenced in a study of CXCR3-negative and CXCR3-positive naive CD8 T cells. No antigen has been identified for these receptors. All TRB cDNA libraries came from 5' RACE performed with UMI labels. TCRdb re-called the 5' RACE reads; every CDR3 protein appears as one record, without DNA. The sample totals over 100,000 distinct CDR3 sequences; its top ten clones hold approximately 0.4%. Study-wide findings and caveats: A higher hydrophobicity marked the TRB CDR3s of CXCR3-positive naive cells versus CXCR3-negative naive cells.

Specimen: naive CXCR3+ CD8+ T cells from blood. Indicated subset: CD45RO-CCR7+CD27+CD95- naive CD8+ T cells expressing CXCR3 (TNR3+). The receptor source for this set is a human donor in good health. Some clones in this sample may be carry-over from other donors' samples.

J is TRBJ1-6 and V is TRBV28. CDR1 and CDR2 from the germline V gene are MDHEN and SYDVKM. The CDR3 consists of 13 residues. CDR3 protein: CASSLGYNSPLHF.

This chain joins TRBV19 and TRBJ1-1; the D call of TRBD1 rests on TCRdb alone, since no DNA is present to check it. This CDR3 region has 14 residues. Germline CDR1 and CDR2: LNHDA and SQIVND (reference sequence). CDR3 amino acids: CASSISGGNTEAFF.

This chain joins TRBV6-5 and TRBJ2-2. The CDR3 has 13 residues. Germline values: CDR1 MNHEY, CDR2 SVGAGI. CDR3 amino acids: CASSVQHTGELFF.

The chain combines TRBV4-1 with TRBJ2-7; the TCRdb D gene call, TRBD1, has no DNA to confirm it. The germline CDR1 and CDR2 sequences are MGHRA and YSYEKL. This CDR3 is 15 amino acids long. The CDR3 sequence is CASSRGGLSSYEQYF.

The chain links TRBV5-1 to TRBJ2-3; TCRdb's D call, TRBD2, is unchecked because there is no DNA. The CDR3 is 15 residues long. Germline CDR1 SGHRS, CDR2 YFSETQ. The CDR3 sequence: CASSLTSGGLDTQYF.

The CDR3 loop reads CASSLDHFFTEAFF. This sequence joins TRBV5-6 and TRBJ1-1. This CDR3 region has 14 residues. Germline V gene lookup returns CDR1 SGHDT and CDR2 YYEEEE.

J is TRBJ2-2 and V is TRBV12-3 or TRBV12-4; the D call from TCRdb, TRBD1, cannot be confirmed without DNA. The CDR3 has 14 residues. This chain's CDR3 is CASSSTRATGELFF.

The genes are TRBV6-1 and TRBJ2-1; TCRdb lists TRBD2, though no DNA is available to test this call. The CDR3 totals 13 residues. Looked up from germline, CDR1 is MNHNS and CDR2 is SASEGT. CDR3 residues: CASSAIGGNEQFF.

This chain uses TRBV7-6 with TRBJ2-7; there is no DNA to check the TCRdb D call of TRBD2. The CDR3 is 16 residues long. The V gene's germline CDR1 is SGHVS and CDR2 FNYEAQ. CDR3 region: CASSLAGLAVGHEQYF.

This chain joins TRBV6-1 and TRBJ1-2. The CDR3 loop spans 14 amino acids. CDR1 MNHNS and CDR2 SASEGT come from the germline V gene. The chain's CDR3 is CASSRTEANYGYTF.

This chain links TRBV29-1 with TRBJ1-2. There are 12 residues in the CDR3. Looked up from germline, CDR1 is SQVTM and CDR2 is ANQGSEA. This CDR3 is CSVGVSVVGYTF.

The V gene is TRBV4-3, the J gene TRBJ2-1. The V gene's germline CDR1 is LGHNA and CDR2 YSLEER. The CDR3 contains 12 residues. CDR3 in amino acids: CASSQGTNEQFF.

CDR3 sequence reads: CSVEGLAYNEQFF. The rearrangement joins TRBV29-1 to TRBJ2-1; TCRdb outputs TRBD2, but without DNA this stays unchecked. The V gene's germline CDR1 is SQVTM and CDR2 ANQGSEA. The length of the CDR3 is 13 residues.

The chain couples TRBV13 to TRBJ1-5. Germline CDR1 and CDR2: PRHDT and FYEKMQ (reference sequence). The length of the CDR3 is 12 residues. CDR3 loop: CASSLANQPQHF.

The J gene is TRBJ1-4, the V gene TRBV29-1; TCRdb lists TRBD1, though no DNA is available to test this call. Germline assignment: CDR1 SQVTM and CDR2 ANQGSEA. There are 15 residues in the CDR3. CDR3 region: CSVDSTGEGDEKLFF.

The rearrangement uses TRBV9 and TRBJ1-1; TCRdb returns TRBD1, unconfirmable since there is no DNA. Germline loops: CDR1 SGDLS, CDR2 YYNGEE. The CDR3 runs to 14 residues. The CDR3 reads CASSGDRAKAEAFF.

The chain employs TRBV28 and TRBJ2-7; TCRdb returns TRBD1, unconfirmable since there is no DNA. Per the germline V gene, CDR1 is MDHEN and CDR2 is SYDVKM. CDR3 length: 14 residues. The CDR3 loop is CASSLGIGRLEQYF.

The J gene is TRBJ2-1, the V gene TRBV12-3 or TRBV12-4; no DNA is available, so the TRBD2 call from TCRdb remains unchecked. This CDR3 is 17 amino acids long. The CDR3 region is CASSLEGVRKRELEQFF.

The chain has TRBV7-2 and TRBJ1-5; lacking DNA, the TRBD1 call made by TCRdb goes unchecked. Germline loops: CDR1 SGHTA, CDR2 FQGNSA. The CDR3 has 18 amino acids. The CDR3 region is CASSLGSPGPGFNQPQHF.

The chain is built from TRBV29-1 and TRBJ2-7; no DNA is available, so the TRBD1 call from TCRdb remains unchecked. Per the germline V gene, CDR1 is SQVTM and CDR2 is ANQGSEA. This CDR3 comprises 14 residues. The CDR3 loop is CSVEDEAGSGEQYF.

The rearrangement joins TRBV14 to TRBJ2-7. The CDR3 runs to 14 residues. CDR1 and CDR2 (germline): SGHDN, FVKESK. CDR3 in amino acids: CASSQMFDGYEQYF.

The genes are TRBV28 and TRBJ2-7; the TCRdb D gene call, TRBD2, has no DNA to confirm it. Germline CDR1 reads MDHEN; CDR2 reads SYDVKM. This CDR3 has 15 residues. CDR3 loop: CASSYSGRAADEQYF.

The chain employs TRBV28 and TRBJ1-3. The CDR3 has 15 residues. From germline, CDR1 is MDHEN and CDR2 SYDVKM. CDR3 sequence reads: CASSLSGYSGNTIYF.

This chain uses TRBV27 with TRBJ2-7; there is no DNA to check the TCRdb D call of TRBD2. The germline V gene encodes CDR1 MNHEY and CDR2 SMNVEV (reference sequence). This CDR3 is 15 amino acids long. The CDR3 reads CASSSLSGLAYEQYF.

The chain uses TRBV7-8 and TRBJ2-3; TCRdb returns TRBD2, unconfirmable since there is no DNA. Germline V gives CDR1 SGHVS, CDR2 FQNEAQ. CDR3 length equals 17 residues. This CDR3 reads CASSPMGMTSETDTQYF.

CDR3 region: CASSLRGGGTPDTQYF. This sequence joins TRBV28 and TRBJ2-3; TCRdb reports TRBD2, a call that lacks DNA to check it against. The CDR3 spans 16 residues. Looked up from germline, CDR1 is MDHEN and CDR2 is SYDVKM.